The present T cell receptor (beta chain) was sequenced within a study of blood T cell repertoires in COVID-19. Study-level background: COVID-19 samples from acute and convalescent phases originated in the United States, Italy and Spain. The cDNA or gDNA used as material had been derived from T cells, B-cell-depleted T cells, or PBMCs.

Recovered participants had two consecutive negative NP/OP PCR tests, healthcare professional clearance, or symptom resolution. A few counts support this clone. The CDR3 consists of 15 residues. Losses at the gene ends were 4 bases for V and 3 bases for J; bases not matched to a gene: 6. Germline CDR1 is ENHRY and CDR2 is SYGVKD. In the authors' methods: Reference gene primer amplification in the assay estimated nucleated cell counts. Using immunoSEQ multiplex PCR, the repertoire was profiled, and TCRdb retains in-frame clones only, with some absent. The V and J calls and clone size are taken from that table; D and trimming were inferred from the DNA. The sample contains around 300,000 clones, nearly 90% of which appear only once.

This clonotype was obtained from a woman between 55 and 75 years old who had recovered from COVID-19. The chain combines TRBV10-3 with TRBJ2-7; 10 nucleotides match TRBD2. Sequenced: PBMCs or T cells enriched from blood (not recorded which). CDR3 residues: CAISGKGLAIYEQYF. The CDR3 nucleotides are TGTGCCATCAGTGGAAAGGGACTAGCGATCTACGAGCAGTACTTC.